The clone carrying this T cell receptor (beta chain) showed up just a few times. Indicated time point: patch test 2, 6 weeks after DPC sensitization. As for treatment: therapeutic diphenylcyclopropenone sensitization with weekly scalp DPC. The study drew its donors from alopecia patients who were 18 to 70 years old and suitable for DPC. The sample is drawn from a study of human T cells and chemical hapten exposure. About the research overall: Skin on the upper inner arm, approximately 2 cm by approximately 2 cm in size, was sensitized with 2% DPC.

Authors' data handling: Per sample, the median was approximately 100,000 TCRs, with values from approximately 25,000 to 650,000. TCRdb re-derived calls from the RACE reads in MiXCR, one entry per CDR3 protein. These V and J calls derive from TCRdb rather than the authors' analysis. The table records 95,000 or so distinct CDR3 sequences, over 10% of them present only once. This clonotype was obtained from a woman aged 40 to 50 with alopecia areata. Some clones in this sample may be carry-over from other donors' samples. The source was whole blood, collected in connection with sensitization to the hapten diphenylcyclopropenone (DPC).

The CDR3 nucleotides are TGCGCCAGCAGCTTGGCGGCTAGTGAGACCCAGTACTTC. Amino acids: CASSLAASETQYF. The rearrangement joins TRBV5-1 to TRBJ2-5; D call uncertain. This CDR3 spans 13 amino acids. Trimming left V 0 bases short and J 5 bases short, with 8 bases between. Germline V CDR1 and CDR2: SGHRS, YFSETQ.